This T cell receptor beta chain was obtained from a study of OX40 agonist ivuxolimab in advanced cancers. As for the study in general: Two cutaneous melanoma patients and one hepatocellular carcinoma patient, three in all, had partial responses.

The CDR3 is made up of 15 amino acids. Germline V gene data show CDR1 as SGDLS and CDR2 as YYNGEE. Trimming cost V 0 bases and J 6 bases; bases outside gene matches: 6. In this sample, this clone turned up a few times. Its antigen remains unknown. Overall study results and limits: In general, CD8+ T cells held more expanded clones than CD4+ did, on average. It was not determined which antigens were specifically recognized by the peripheral T cells that had undergone clonal expansion.

Only in-frame clones appear in the TCRdb table, and some are missing; sequencing was by immunoSEQ multiplex PCR. The sample lists some 25,000 clones, over 80% seen once, with more than 25% in the top ten. The source was CD4+ or CD8+ T cells sorted from blood, collected in a trial of the OX40 agonist ivuxolimab. This TCR was sampled from an adult with an advanced solid tumor such as melanoma, head and neck, liver or kidney cancer. J is TRBJ2-1 and V is TRBV9, with 7 positions matching TRBD1. The CDR3 reads CASSVETGWFNEQFF. DNA for the CDR3: TGTGCCAGCAGCGTAGAGACAGGGTGGTTCAATGAGCAGTTCTTC.